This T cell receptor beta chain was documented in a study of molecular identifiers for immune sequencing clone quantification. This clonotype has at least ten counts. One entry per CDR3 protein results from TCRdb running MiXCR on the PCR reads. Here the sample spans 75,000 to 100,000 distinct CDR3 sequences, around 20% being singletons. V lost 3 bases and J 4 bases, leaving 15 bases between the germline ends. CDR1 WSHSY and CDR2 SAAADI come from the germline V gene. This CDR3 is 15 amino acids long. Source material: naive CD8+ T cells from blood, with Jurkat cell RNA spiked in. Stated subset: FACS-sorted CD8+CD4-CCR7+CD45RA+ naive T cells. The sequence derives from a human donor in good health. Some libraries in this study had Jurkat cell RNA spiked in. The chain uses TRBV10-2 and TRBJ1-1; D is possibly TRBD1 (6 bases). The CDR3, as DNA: TGCGCCAGCAGTGAATACCGGGACACGGCCACTGAAGCTTTCTTT. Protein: CASSEYRDTATEAFF.